The 7 T cell receptor beta chains presented below share a single source sample, sequenced in a study of T cell repertoires in ileal Crohn's disease. Time point here: neoterminal ileum biopsy at postoperative endoscopy, about 6 months after surgery. Some clones are missing from TCRdb's copy, which holds only in-frame ones; the method was immunoSEQ multiplex PCR. This table holds about 15,000 clones, around 80% found once. Sequencing was done on a sample of ileal tissue. These receptors all stem from an adult with Crohn's disease.

The chain has TRBV2 and TRBJ1-4; no reliable D call. Looked up from germline, CDR1 is SNHLY and CDR2 is FYNNEI. V was trimmed by 1 base and J by 0 bases, leaving 9 bases between them. This CDR3 has 16 amino acids. The CDR3 here is CASSEGWIATNEKLFF. The CDR3, as DNA: TGTGCCAGCAGTGAAGGATGGATAGCAACTAATGAAAAACTGTTTTTT.

This sequence joins TRBV6-6 and TRBJ1-2; D gene uncertain. The CDR3 runs to 16 residues. V gave up 8 bases and J gave up 1 base, with 20 bases separating them. Germline lookup yields CDR1 MNHNY and CDR2 SVGAGI (reference sequence). The CDR3 loop is CASVLDLPGINYGYTF. The CDR3 nucleotides are TGTGCCAGCGTCTTGGACCTACCGGGGATTAACTATGGCTACACCTTC.

The chain is built from TRBV30 and TRBJ1-5; weak D call: TRBD1 (6 bases). The CDR3 extends over 13 amino acids. CDR1 and CDR2 from the germline V gene are GTSNPN and SVGIG (reference sequence). Trimming took 3 bases from V and 1 from J, leaving 7 bases between them. CDR3 loop: CAWRGGSNQPQHF. The CDR3 DNA reads TGTGCCTGGAGAGGGGGGAGCAATCAGCCCCAGCATTTT.

The CDR3 bases are TGCAGCGTCCTAACCTCTGGGGCCAACGTCCTGACTTTC. Translated, it gives CSVLTSGANVLTF. This chain uses TRBV29-1 with TRBJ2-6, with D uncertain. The CDR3 consists of 13 residues. Germline V gene lookup returns CDR1 SQVTM and CDR2 ANQGSEA. With 6 bases removed from V and 0 bases from J, the gap between germline ends came to 6 bases.

The rearrangement joins TRBV2 to TRBJ2-1; a weak D match, TRBD2 (6 bases). This CDR3 is 15 amino acids long. Germline V gene sequence: CDR1 SNHLY, CDR2 FYNNEI. The V gene lost 7 bases and the J gene lost 0 bases, with 13 bases spanning the gap. CDR3 coding DNA: TGTGCCAGCAAGGTTCGGGAGTTCTCCTACAATGAGCAGTTCTTC. Protein sequence: CASKVREFSYNEQFF. The full variable domain, its missing parts supplied by reference TRBV2 and TRBJ2-1, is EPEVTQTPSHQVTQMGQEVILRCVPISNHLYFYWYRQILGQKVEFLVSFYNNEISEKSEIFDDQFSVERPDGSNFTLKIRSTKLEDSAMYFCASKVREFSYNEQFFGPGTRLTVL.

The rearrangement links TRBV30 to TRBJ2-5; 7 bases map to TRBD2. CDR1 and CDR2 from the germline V gene are GTSNPN and SVGIG (reference sequence). J lost 4 bases, V lost 2 bases, and 4 bases had no gene match. The CDR3 is made up of 13 amino acids. Here the CDR3 DNA reads TGTGCCTGGAGTTCTGGCGGGGGAGAGACCCAGTACTTC. Translating it yields CAWSSGGGETQYF.

The CDR3 here is CASSKLAGANQETQYF. Here the CDR3 DNA reads TGTGCCAGCAGCAAACTAGCGGGGGCAAACCAAGAGACCCAGTACTTC. J is TRBJ2-5 and V is TRBV11-2, with TRBD2 matching 11 bases. This CDR3 has 16 residues. Trimming removed 5 bases from V and 0 bases from J; junction bases left unmatched: 5. CDR1 and CDR2 from the germline V gene are SGHAT and FQNNGV.